This is a list of T cell receptor beta chains from one sample in a study of T cell responses to AZD1222 COVID-19 vaccine. Repertoires were generated with immunoSEQ multiplex PCR, while TCRdb's copy carries only in-frame clones and drops some. The table shows around 170,000 clones, with just over 85% occurring only once. Sample: peripheral blood, taken 28 days after the second AZD1222 dose. These receptors were taken from an adult who received the AZD1222 COVID-19 vaccine. Each CDR3 is given with its conserved first and last residue. The order of the fields is D gene, V gene, clone size, J gene, CDR3 protein, CDR3 DNA. A D gene is named only where the DNA matches it firmly. Part of the rows lack a size; the others show once, few, many or a class for expanded clones.

d_gene: .; v_gene: TRBV7-2; abundance: .; j_gene: TRBJ2-7; CDR3aa: CASTQGGDPYEQYF; CDR3nt: TGTGCCAGCACCCAGGGGGGGGATCCCTACGAGCAGTACTTC
d_gene: .; v_gene: TRBV18; abundance: .; j_gene: TRBJ1-5; CDR3aa: CASSPDSNQPQHF; CDR3nt: TGTGCCAGCTCACCGGACAGTAATCAGCCCCAGCATTTT
d_gene: .; v_gene: TRBV5-1; abundance: .; j_gene: TRBJ2-5; CDR3aa: CASSFQETQYF; CDR3nt: TGCGCCAGCAGCTTCCAAGAGACCCAGTACTTC
d_gene: .; v_gene: TRBV6-5; abundance: .; j_gene: TRBJ1-3; CDR3aa: CASMGFSGNTIYF; CDR3nt: TGTGCCAGCATGGGGTTCTCTGGAAACACCATATATTTT
d_gene: .; v_gene: TRBV7-3; abundance: .; j_gene: TRBJ1-2; CDR3aa: CASRLSFQLKGGYTF; CDR3nt: TGTGCCAGCAGATTATCCTTCCAGCTCAAAGGCGGCTACACCTTC
d_gene: .; v_gene: TRBV6-5; abundance: once; j_gene: TRBJ1-6; CDR3aa: CASSPRWGLPLHF; CDR3nt: TGTGCCAGCAGTCCCCGGTGGGGGTTACCCCTCCACTTT
d_gene: .; v_gene: TRBV3-1/TRBV3-2; abundance: .; j_gene: TRBJ2-5; CDR3aa: CASSRSQIQETQYF; CDR3nt: TGTGCCAGCAGCCGCTCCCAGATCCAAGAGACCCAGTACTTC
d_gene: .; v_gene: TRBV7-8; abundance: .; j_gene: TRBJ2-5; CDR3aa: CASSLGSGRLETQYF; CDR3nt: TGTGCCAGCAGCTTAGGGTCGGGCAGATTGGAGACCCAGTACTTC
d_gene: .; v_gene: TRBV7-6; abundance: .; j_gene: TRBJ2-2; CDR3aa: CASSLGASPGELFF; CDR3nt: TGTGCCAGCAGCTTAGGGGCGAGCCCCGGGGAGCTGTTTTTT
d_gene: TRBD2; v_gene: TRBV3-1/TRBV3-2; abundance: .; j_gene: TRBJ2-7; CDR3aa: CASSPYSSGGAYEQYF; CDR3nt: TGTGCCAGCAGCCCCTACAGTAGCGGGGGTGCCTACGAGCAGTACTTC
d_gene: TRBD1; v_gene: TRBV18; abundance: .; j_gene: TRBJ1-5; CDR3aa: CASSPDRGRGSQHF; CDR3nt: TGTGCCAGCTCCCCGGACAGGGGAAGAGGATCCCAGCATTTT
d_gene: TRBD1; v_gene: TRBV29-1; abundance: few; j_gene: TRBJ2-7; CDR3aa: CSGSTGGSSYEQYF; CDR3nt: TGCAGCGGTTCGACAGGGGGTTCCTCCTACGAGCAGTACTTC
d_gene: .; v_gene: TRBV29-1; abundance: .; j_gene: TRBJ2-7; CDR3aa: CSVGGRRSYEQYF; CDR3nt: TGCAGCGTTGGGGGACGGAGGTCCTACGAGCAGTACTTC
d_gene: .; v_gene: TRBV14; abundance: .; j_gene: TRBJ1-4; CDR3aa: CASSQVAGTLNEKLFF; CDR3nt: TGTGCCAGCAGCCAAGTAGCGGGGACCCTTAATGAAAAACTGTTTTTT
d_gene: TRBD1; v_gene: TRBV7-9; abundance: .; j_gene: TRBJ1-6; CDR3aa: CASSLTGGYMSPLHF; CDR3nt: TGTGCCAGCAGCCTGACAGGGGGCTATATGTCACCCCTCCACTTT
d_gene: TRBD1; v_gene: TRBV5-6; abundance: .; j_gene: TRBJ2-2; CDR3aa: CASSRLGTGENTGELFF; CDR3nt: TGTGCCAGCAGCCGCCTAGGGACAGGGGAGAACACCGGGGAGCTGTTTTTT
d_gene: .; v_gene: TRBV5-1; abundance: .; j_gene: TRBJ1-5; CDR3aa: CASSEGVNRNQPQHF; CDR3nt: TGCGCCAGCAGCGAAGGGGTAAATCGCAATCAGCCCCAGCATTTT
d_gene: .; v_gene: TRBV6-5; abundance: .; j_gene: TRBJ1-1; CDR3aa: CASSQRPYGNTEAFF; CDR3nt: TGTGCCAGCAGTCAGCGCCCCTACGGGAACACTGAAGCTTTCTTT
d_gene: .; v_gene: TRBV7-2; abundance: .; j_gene: TRBJ2-2; CDR3aa: CASSLTGNTGELFF; CDR3nt: TGTGCCAGCAGCTTGACAGGGAACACCGGGGAGCTGTTTTTT
d_gene: .; v_gene: TRBV4-1; abundance: .; j_gene: TRBJ1-2; CDR3aa: CASRRDGSTNYGYTF; CDR3nt: TGCGCCAGTCGAAGAGACGGAAGTACTAACTATGGCTACACCTTC
d_gene: TRBD1; v_gene: TRBV10-3; abundance: .; j_gene: TRBJ2-7; CDR3aa: CAISVRDRSYEQYF; CDR3nt: TGTGCCATCAGTGTAAGGGACAGAAGCTACGAGCAGTACTTC
d_gene: TRBD1; v_gene: TRBV19; abundance: few; j_gene: TRBJ1-1; CDR3aa: CASVRGGTGRTTEAFF; CDR3nt: TGTGCCAGTGTCAGGGGGGGGACAGGCCGGACCACTGAAGCTTTCTTT
d_gene: .; v_gene: TRBV3-1/TRBV3-2; abundance: .; j_gene: TRBJ1-5; CDR3aa: CASSQDAQGQPQHF; CDR3nt: TGTGCCAGCAGCCAAGATGCCCAGGGTCAGCCCCAGCATTTT
d_gene: .; v_gene: TRBV5-1; abundance: .; j_gene: TRBJ2-5; CDR3aa: CASSLEGRETQYF; CDR3nt: TGCGCCAGCAGCTTAGAAGGGAGGGAGACCCAGTACTTC
d_gene: .; v_gene: TRBV3-1/TRBV3-2; abundance: .; j_gene: TRBJ2-4; CDR3aa: CASSQEIGRPAAKNIQYF; CDR3nt: TGTGCCAGCAGCCAAGAAATAGGGCGGCCAGCTGCAAAAAACATTCAGTACTTC
d_gene: .; v_gene: TRBV30; abundance: few; j_gene: TRBJ1-3; CDR3aa: CAWSVARGKGTIYF; CDR3nt: TGTGCCTGGAGTGTAGCCAGGGGTAAAGGCACCATATATTTT
d_gene: .; v_gene: TRBV15; abundance: .; j_gene: TRBJ1-1; CDR3aa: CATSSAAGTNEAFF; CDR3nt: TGTGCCACCAGCAGCGCCGCCGGGACGAATGAAGCTTTCTTT
d_gene: .; v_gene: TRBV18; abundance: .; j_gene: TRBJ2-7; CDR3aa: CASSPRGPGYEQYF; CDR3nt: TGTGCCAGCTCACCACGGGGACCGGGCTACGAGCAGTACTTC
d_gene: .; v_gene: TRBV19; abundance: .; j_gene: TRBJ2-1; CDR3aa: CASTAGALFNEQFF; CDR3nt: TGTGCCAGTACCGCGGGGGCCCTATTCAATGAGCAGTTCTTC
d_gene: TRBD1; v_gene: TRBV14; abundance: .; j_gene: TRBJ1-1; CDR3aa: CASSVDRVTEAFF; CDR3nt: TGTGCCAGCAGCGTAGACAGGGTTACTGAAGCTTTCTTT
d_gene: .; v_gene: TRBV28; abundance: .; j_gene: TRBJ2-5; CDR3aa: CASSSVPETQYF; CDR3nt: TGTGCCAGCAGTTCCGTCCCGGAGACCCAGTACTTC
d_gene: TRBD1; v_gene: TRBV11-2; abundance: .; j_gene: TRBJ2-7; CDR3aa: CASSPRTGESSYEQYF; CDR3nt: TGTGCCAGCAGCCCCCGGACAGGAGAAAGCTCCTACGAGCAGTACTTC
d_gene: .; v_gene: TRBV5-1; abundance: .; j_gene: TRBJ1-1; CDR3aa: CASSLQTNTEAFF; CDR3nt: TGCGCCAGCAGCTTACAAACTAACACTGAAGCTTTCTTT
d_gene: TRBD1; v_gene: TRBV24-1; abundance: .; j_gene: TRBJ2-2; CDR3aa: CASGTGDTGELFF; CDR3nt: TGTGCCTCGGGGACAGGGGACACCGGGGAGCTGTTTTTT
d_gene: .; v_gene: TRBV19; abundance: .; j_gene: TRBJ1-4; CDR3aa: CASSPPKTVFDEKLFF; CDR3nt: TGTGCCAGTAGTCCCCCCAAGACAGTGTTCGATGAAAAACTGTTTTTT
d_gene: .; v_gene: TRBV9; abundance: .; j_gene: TRBJ2-5; CDR3aa: CASSVAGEETQYF; CDR3nt: TGTGCCAGCAGCGTAGCCGGGGAAGAGACCCAGTACTTC
d_gene: .; v_gene: TRBV7-7; abundance: .; j_gene: TRBJ1-2; CDR3aa: CASSSGELGRYGYTF; CDR3nt: TGTGCTAGCAGCTCCGGTGAGTTGGGACGCTATGGCTACACCTTC
d_gene: .; v_gene: TRBV7-2; abundance: .; j_gene: TRBJ1-5; CDR3aa: CASSLSSGQPQHF; CDR3nt: TGTGCCAGCAGCTTAAGTTCAGGACAGCCCCAGCATTTT
d_gene: .; v_gene: TRBV25-1; abundance: .; j_gene: TRBJ1-2; CDR3aa: CASSTGRVGYTF; CDR3nt: TGTGCCAGCAGTACCGGCAGGGTCGGCTACACCTTC
d_gene: TRBD2; v_gene: TRBV5-1; abundance: .; j_gene: TRBJ2-5; CDR3aa: CASSFPGGYQETQYF; CDR3nt: TGCGCCAGCAGCTTCCCGGGGGGGTACCAAGAGACCCAGTACTTC
d_gene: .; v_gene: TRBV19; abundance: few; j_gene: TRBJ1-3; CDR3aa: CASSSLFGQKNTIYF; CDR3nt: TGTGCCAGTAGTTCCCTCTTCGGACAGAAAAACACCATATATTTT
d_gene: TRBD2; v_gene: TRBV7-9; abundance: .; j_gene: TRBJ2-7; CDR3aa: CACSGGLYEQYF; CDR3nt: TGTGCCTGCTCGGGGGGACTCTACGAGCAGTACTTC
d_gene: .; v_gene: TRBV19; abundance: .; j_gene: TRBJ1-3; CDR3aa: CASTMGRGLGNTIYF; CDR3nt: TGTGCCAGTACCATGGGCAGGGGACTTGGAAACACCATATATTTT
d_gene: .; v_gene: TRBV12-3/TRBV12-4; abundance: .; j_gene: TRBJ2-3; CDR3aa: CASSLWDTQYF; CDR3nt: TGTGCCAGCAGTCTTTGGGATACGCAGTATTTT
d_gene: TRBD1; v_gene: TRBV5-1; abundance: .; j_gene: TRBJ2-2; CDR3aa: CASSQGPDRGDTGELFF; CDR3nt: TGCGCCAGCAGCCAGGGTCCGGACAGGGGAGACACCGGGGAGCTGTTTTTT
d_gene: TRBD2; v_gene: TRBV3-1/TRBV3-2; abundance: .; j_gene: TRBJ2-7; CDR3aa: CASSLGLAGGYEQYF; CDR3nt: TGTGCCAGCAGCCTCGGACTAGCGGGGGGCTACGAGCAGTACTTC
d_gene: .; v_gene: TRBV27; abundance: .; j_gene: TRBJ1-6; CDR3aa: CASSLNRANSPLHF; CDR3nt: TGTGCCAGCAGTTTGAACAGGGCCAATTCACCCCTCCACTTT
d_gene: .; v_gene: TRBV2; abundance: .; j_gene: TRBJ2-5; CDR3aa: CASSKDRWETQYF; CDR3nt: TGTGCCAGCAGTAAGGACCGTTGGGAGACCCAGTACTTC
d_gene: .; v_gene: TRBV30; abundance: .; j_gene: TRBJ1-1; CDR3aa: CAWIPPDSFRAFF; CDR3nt: TGTGCCTGGATCCCCCCTGACAGTTTTAGAGCTTTCTTT
d_gene: .; v_gene: TRBV28; abundance: .; j_gene: TRBJ1-1; CDR3aa: CASSLQGQAEAFF; CDR3nt: TGTGCCAGCAGTTTGCAGGGACAAGCTGAAGCTTTCTTT
d_gene: .; v_gene: TRBV7-2; abundance: .; j_gene: TRBJ1-5; CDR3aa: CASSPQAGNQPQHF; CDR3nt: TGTGCCAGCAGTCCCCAAGCCGGCAATCAGCCCCAGCATTTT
d_gene: .; v_gene: TRBV25-1; abundance: few; j_gene: TRBJ2-7; CDR3aa: CASSEQGYEQYF; CDR3nt: TGTGCCAGCAGTGAACAGGGCTACGAGCAGTACTTC
d_gene: .; v_gene: TRBV7-8; abundance: .; j_gene: TRBJ1-3; CDR3aa: CASSQGPSGNTIYF; CDR3nt: TGTGCCAGCAGTCAGGGGCCCTCTGGAAACACCATATATTTT
d_gene: TRBD2; v_gene: TRBV7-3; abundance: .; j_gene: TRBJ2-5; CDR3aa: CASSLAGGAQETQYF; CDR3nt: TGTGCCAGCAGCTTAGCCGGGGGGGCACAAGAGACCCAGTACTTC
d_gene: TRBD1; v_gene: TRBV9; abundance: .; j_gene: TRBJ1-3; CDR3aa: CASSRFDKGAAGNTIYF; CDR3nt: TGTGCCAGCAGCCGATTCGATAAGGGGGCGGCTGGAAACACCATATATTTT
d_gene: .; v_gene: TRBV6-5; abundance: .; j_gene: TRBJ2-5; CDR3aa: CASSYRAAQETQYF; CDR3nt: TGTGCCAGCAGTTATCGGGCAGCTCAAGAGACCCAGTACTTC
d_gene: .; v_gene: TRBV5-4; abundance: .; j_gene: TRBJ1-6; CDR3aa: CASSPERGNSPLHF; CDR3nt: TGTGCCAGCAGCCCGGAACGGGGGAATTCACCCCTCCACTTT
d_gene: .; v_gene: TRBV30; abundance: once; j_gene: TRBJ1-4; CDR3aa: CAWSGGGGEKLFF; CDR3nt: TGTGCCTGGAGTGGGGGCGGGGGTGAAAAACTGTTTTTT
d_gene: TRBD2; v_gene: TRBV19; abundance: .; j_gene: TRBJ2-3; CDR3aa: CASSLSGGASADTQYF; CDR3nt: TGTGCCAGTAGTCTTAGCGGGGGGGCCAGCGCAGATACGCAGTATTTT